This T cell receptor (beta chain) was identified in a study of PD-1 blockade in classical Hodgkin lymphoma. Findings and limits, study-wide: Before treatment, TCR diversity in newly diagnosed patients was reportedly lower than in healthy donors. Possible causes of repertoire differences, disease activity or prior therapy, remain undefined.

Assay used: immunoSEQ multiplex PCR; TCRdb lists only in-frame clones, some missing. Among 18,000 or so clones listed, roughly four fifths were seen once. V dropped 0 bases and J dropped 1 base, with 6 bases sitting between them. Germline V CDR1 and CDR2: SEHNR, FQNEAQ (reference sequence). The CDR3 is 14 residues long. Time point defined: newly diagnosed, previously untreated cHL patient sample. Magnetic depletion of unwanted cells isolated CD4+ T cells from thawed PBMCs. Note on this clone: Its cognate antigen is unknown.

This TCR was sampled from a human donor with classical Hodgkin lymphoma. This chain uses TRBV7-9 with TRBJ1-1, with no clear D. Input material: CD4+ T cells from blood. The CDR3 DNA reads TGTGCCAGCAGCTTAGCGGAGGGGAACACTGAAGCTTTCTTT. Translated, it gives CASSLAEGNTEAFF.